One and the same sample provided the 12 T cell receptor beta chains below, sequenced in a study of human thymus T cells. Measured with immunoSEQ multiplex PCR; TCRdb has only the in-frame clones, and not every one. The sample shows 46,000 or so clones, approximately 95% of them seen only once. Sequencing was carried out using blood. Receptor source: a girl less than two years old with a congenital heart defect but otherwise immunologically healthy.

This CDR3 is CASSFSSTDTQYF. The CDR3 DNA is TGTGCCAGCAGCTTTTCTAGCACAGATACGCAGTATTTT. This chain joins TRBV7-2 and TRBJ2-3; D is undetermined. The CDR3 length is 13 residues. Germline CDR1 is SGHTA and CDR2 is FQGNSA. Trimming removed 3 bases from V and 0 bases from J, with 4 bases in between.

The chain employs TRBV19 and TRBJ2-1, with 12 bases identical to TRBD2. CDR1 and CDR2 (germline): LNHDA, SQIVND (reference sequence). The junction had 9 bases not matched to a gene; V was cut back by 3 bases and J by 0 bases. The CDR3 length is 19 residues. CDR3 DNA sequence: TGTGCCAGTAGTATTTGGGGTCTAGCGGGAGGGGACTCCTACAATGAGCAGTTCTTC. It yields the protein CASSIWGLAGGDSYNEQFF.

The J gene is TRBJ2-5, the V gene TRBV30, with D perhaps TRBD1 or TRBD2 (5 bases each). Germline V gene lookup returns CDR1 GTSNPN and CDR2 SVGIG (reference sequence). This CDR3 has 19 amino acids. The ends were cut back, 4 bases at V and 4 bases at J, with 31 bases in the middle. The chain's CDR3 is CAWNRPQGRARRVLETQYF. The DNA of the CDR3 is TGTGCCTGGAACCGCCCCCAGGGTAGGGCACGGCGGGTTCTAGAGACCCAGTACTTC.

This chain connects TRBV10-3 to TRBJ2-1; 7 nucleotides match TRBD2. In germline, CDR1 is ENHRY, CDR2 SYGVKD. The CDR3 sequence is 15 residues long. V was clipped by 4 bases and J by 9 bases; unmatched bases: 12. CDR3 in DNA: TGTGCCATCAGTGCATCGGGCGGGAGTCGGATTGAGCAGTTCTTC. Protein: CAISASGGSRIEQFF.

V is TRBV5-1 and J is TRBJ2-1; 8 bases are a match to TRBD2. This CDR3 spans 15 amino acids. J gave up 7 bases and V 6 bases, and 12 bases lay outside the gene matches. Germline lookup yields CDR1 SGHRS and CDR2 YFSETQ. The CDR3 sequence is CASKLEAGAMNEQFF. The CDR3 bases are TGCGCCAGCAAGTTGGAAGCGGGAGCTATGAATGAGCAGTTCTTC.

The chain uses TRBV18 and TRBJ2-2, with D perhaps matching TRBD1 (5 bases). The germline CDR1 and CDR2 sequences are KGHSH and LQKENI. Trimming left V 1 base short and J 1 base short, with 13 bases between. CDR3 length: 17 amino acids. CDR3 in amino acids: CASSPLDSRLNTGELFF. In DNA, the CDR3 is TGTGCCAGCTCACCACTCGACAGCCGATTGAACACCGGGGAGCTGTTTTTT.

V usage is TRBV4-1 and J usage is TRBJ1-2, with 12 positions matching TRBD1. The CDR3 has 17 amino acids. Germline V gene data show CDR1 as MGHRA and CDR2 as YSYEKL. The V and J ends lost 0 bases and 7 bases, in that order; junction bases with no gene match: 9. CDR3 residues: CASSQESSGQGALGYTF. The CDR3 DNA sequence: TGCGCCAGCAGCCAAGAAAGCTCGGGACAGGGGGCACTTGGCTACACCTTC.

This rearrangement joins TRBV6-4 to TRBJ2-7, with 12 positions matching TRBD2. Germline assignment: CDR1 MRHNA and CDR2 SNTAGT. The CDR3 sequence is 14 residues long. The trim removed 5 bases at V and 3 bases at J, leaving 2 bases unmatched. The CDR3 is CASSRLAGDYEQYF. CDR3 DNA sequence: TGTGCCAGCAGTCGACTAGCGGGAGACTACGAGCAGTACTTC.

The V gene is TRBV5-6, the J gene TRBJ1-3; D is uncertain. The germline V gene encodes CDR1 SGHDT and CDR2 YYEEEE. Trimming pared 4 bases from V and 0 bases from J, leaving 5 bases between. The CDR3 has 13 residues. The DNA of the CDR3 is TGTGCCAGCAGCGACGTCTCTGGAAACACCATATATTTT. Translating it yields CASSDVSGNTIYF.

This clone was detected only once. The chain employs TRBV7-2 and TRBJ2-7; D is possibly TRBD2 (6 bases). V was cut by 5 bases and J by 2 bases, with 16 bases left in between. The CDR3 sequence is 15 residues long. Germline values: CDR1 SGHTA, CDR2 FQGNSA. The CDR3 nucleotides read TGTGCCAGCAGCGGTCGAGCGGCGGGACCCTACGAGCAGTACTTC. This encodes CASSGRAAGPYEQYF.

This clone was counted a few times. The chain uses TRBV7-9 and TRBJ1-2; D not certain. V lost 7 bases and J lost 7, with 13 bases in between. This CDR3 is built from 12 residues. In germline, CDR1 is SEHNR, CDR2 FQNEAQ (reference sequence). CDR3 region: CASNLGLGGYTF. The CDR3 bases are TGTGCCAGCAACCTCGGATTAGGTGGCTACACCTTC. The whole variable domain, remainder taken from reference TRBV7-9 and TRBJ1-2, is DTGVSQNPRHKITKRGQNVTFRCDPISEHNRLYWYRQTLGQGPEFLTYFQNEAQLEKSRLLSDRFSAERPKGSFSTLEIQRTEQGDSAMYLCASNLGLGGYTFGSGTRLTVV.

The chain couples TRBV5-4 to TRBJ2-1; 7 positions agree with TRBD2. Germline V gene sequence: CDR1 SGHNT, CDR2 YYREEE (reference sequence). The junction had 3 bases not matched to a gene; V was cut back by 2 bases and J by 4 bases. This CDR3 contains 14 residues. The CDR3 loop reads CASSLVGGYNEQFF. Written as DNA, the CDR3 is TGTGCCAGCAGCTTAGTGGGAGGGTACAATGAGCAGTTCTTC. Full variable domain (remainder filled in from reference TRBV5-4 and TRBJ2-1): ETGVTQSPTHLIKTRGQQVTLRCSSQSGHNTVSWYQQALGQGPQFIFQYYREEENGRGNFPPRFSGLQFPNYSSELNVNALELDDSALYLCASSLVGGYNEQFFGPGTRLTVL.